One TCR beta chain is described in this entry. Its antigen is not identified. The data derive from a study of blood T cells in healthy people across ages. General observations from the study: No conclusive comparison of naive versus antigen-experienced cells was possible with unsorted PBMCs.

Isolation yielded PBMCs, at least 7 million per sample, in every case. Trimming stripped 3 bases from V and 2 bases from J, with 11 bases between. CDR1 and CDR2 from the germline V gene are SNHLY and FYNNEI. CDR3 length: 14 amino acids. The authors ran a second PCR of about 7 to 12 cycles using a sample-barcoded 5' primer and a J-beta primer mix. Every single cDNA molecule received a tag from a template-switch adaptor with 12 random nucleotides. MiXCR, run by TCRdb on the 5' RACE reads, gives a single entry per CDR3 protein. The data hold some 1.6 million distinct CDR3 sequences, with roughly 30% observed a single time.

The receptor comes from a woman in her twenties or thirties in good health. Sequencing was carried out using blood. V is TRBV2 and J is TRBJ2-7; unclear D gene. The CDR3 DNA follows: TGTGCCAGCAGTGAGGGATCCGGACCCTACGAGCAGTACTTC. This translates into CASSEGSGPYEQYF.